Sequencing of this TCR beta chain was carried out in a study of identical twins (dated by TCRdb to the mid-2010s). Regarding the study in general: The study deep-sequenced TCR alpha and beta repertoires from monozygotic twins, unrelated adults of various ages and cord blood to test whether fetal clonotypes persist. To rule out contamination, the twin experiments were replicated at different times with different library preparation protocols. Overall study results and their limits: Abundant cord blood beta clonotypes had fewer insertions, young adult naive repertoires showed a similar but weaker trend, and memory repertoires showed no such trend. Out-of-frame TCR alpha sharing in monozygotic twins was systematically underestimated by recombination models, whereas sharing between unrelated individuals was in agreement with the recombination models. Compared with coincidental sharing between unrelated individuals, out-of-frame TCR alpha sequences shared between twins had an excess of sequences with low generation probability. A weaker excess of twin sharing was found in beta out-of-frame sequences because the signal-to-noise ratio was lowered by fewer shared sequences. Invariant T cells such as MAIT and iNKT could partly confound zero-insertion analyses, though diverse VJ usage argued against this for most clonotypes. Because the same donors could not be followed over many years, conclusions were based on cross-sectional statistical analysis.

The library was built by means of 5' RACE. Instrument on record: Illumina HiSeq 2000. A universal primer binding site was added through template switching, and the final cDNA carried a unique molecular identifier so that TCR cDNA molecules could be counted accurately. First-strand cDNA for TCR alpha and beta chains was synthesized from specific primers in the conserved constant-segment region. Each cDNA library was double barcoded, with a SMART-Mk sample barcode plus Illumina barcodes, to control for contamination. TruSeq adapter sequences, together with Illumina sample barcodes, were added in two successive PCR steps. Sequencing of the TCR alpha and beta cDNA libraries was done on the Illumina HiSeq platform using custom primers. The study's processing was this. Unique molecular identifiers were extracted from raw reads with MiGEC, and CDR3 positions were determined with MiXCR. For each individual, recombination models were inferred using an EM algorithm with the repgenHMM and IGoR tools. The tcR package in R was used for shared clonotype analysis, with sharing normalized by the product of cloneset sizes. To study raw recombination without the effects of thymic and clonal selection, out-of-frame nonproductive sequences were analyzed. Using fastp trimming at Q25 and MiXCR clonotype assembly, TCRdb reanalyzed the public sequencing data and kept in-frame beta chains. Each entry is one CDR3 protein sequence, shown with its most common DNA and genes. The V and J calls follow TCRdb's processing rather than the paper's. This sample comprises 690,000 or so distinct CDR3 sequences, less than 7% of them detected only once. Clones ranked in the top ten supply roughly 1.8% of the sample.

Comment on this clonotype: Its antigen remains undetermined. Qualities for individual bases were not recorded, and no much larger clone is one base off.

Only healthy Caucasian donors were included. The study also sequenced three unrelated non-twin adults: a male aged 18 to 29, a male aged 50 to 60 and a female aged 50 to 60. Miltenyi CD45RO+ enrichment and human naive T-cell isolation kits were used to isolate memory (CD45RO+) and naive T cells from PBMC. The CDR3 starts with the cysteine, ends with the phenylalanine, and has 14 residues. Only the CDR3 part of the read is kept: 42 bases, read in frame from the first base. From a lookup of the germline V gene (reference sequence), CDR1 and CDR2 are SGHKS and YYEKEE. The V end loses 4 bases and the J end loses 3 bases, and a stretch of 11 bases separates them.

The sample was naive T cells sorted from blood. The cell subset or site label corresponds to: cells isolated with a human naive T-cell isolation kit. The chain is assembled from TRBV5-5 and TRBJ1-5, and perhaps TRBD1 as D gene, on 6 matching bases. The TCR sequence derives from a man aged 18 to 30 in good health. The CDR3 region has the sequence CASSRTVPNQPQHF. The nucleotide sequence is TGTGCCAGCAGCCGGACAGTCCCCAATCAGCCCCAGCATTTT.